These 19 T cell receptor beta chains came from one sample sequenced in a study of response to subunit inactivated influenza vaccine. From the RT-PCR reads, TCRdb called clonotypes with MiXCR, one entry per CDR3 protein. The sample includes over 400,000 distinct CDR3 sequences, over 9.5% of them seen just once. Sample: PBMCs from blood, taken about 40 days after vaccination. The receptor source for this set is a man aged 45-65 years who received an inactivated influenza vaccine.

This clonotype occurred a few times. This rearrangement joins TRBV5-1 to TRBJ2-1; D is possibly TRBD1 (6 bases). The CDR3 has 15 amino acids. V lost 3 bases to trimming and J lost 8 bases, with 18 bases between them. The germline V gene has CDR1 SGHRS and CDR2 YFSETQ. The CDR3 loop reads CASSSVPWDTHEQFF. The CDR3, as DNA: TGCGCCAGCAGCTCAGTACCGTGGGACACCCATGAGCAGTTCTTC.

The V and J genes are TRBV7-2 and TRBJ2-2; 11 bases align to TRBD2. The V gene's germline CDR1 is SGHTA and CDR2 FQGNSA. There are 15 residues in the CDR3. V shed 5 bases, J shed 6 bases, and the junction held 5 bases outside the gene matches. The CDR3 nucleotides read TGTGCCAGCAGCATAAGGACTAGCGGGCCCGGGGAGCTGTTTTTT. Translating gives CASSIRTSGPGELFF.

The chain couples TRBV6-5 to TRBJ1-3; D gene uncertain. The germline V and J ends were trimmed by 5 bases and 0 bases, with 2 bases remaining between them. Germline-derived CDR1 and CDR2 are MNHEY and SVGAGI. The CDR3 totals 12 residues. CDR3 loop: CASSASGNTIYF. DNA for the CDR3: TGTGCCAGCAGTGCCTCTGGAAACACCATATATTTT.

The chain joins TRBV7-9 to TRBJ2-5, with 7 bases that match TRBD2. V was clipped by 1 base and J by 1 base; unmatched bases: 3. This CDR3 has 15 residues. Per germline, CDR1 SEHNR and CDR2 FQNEAQ (reference sequence). The DNA for the CDR3 is TGTGCCAGCAGCTTAGGGGCGGGGGTCCAAGAGACCCAGTACTTC. Translation gives CASSLGAGVQETQYF.

The table lists this clonotype with many counts. V is TRBV5-6 and J is TRBJ1-4, with 7 positions matching TRBD1. Germline V lookup: CDR1 SGHDT, CDR2 YYEEEE. CDR3 size: 15 residues. Losses at the gene ends were 4 bases for V and 7 bases for J; bases not matched to a gene: 10. As DNA, the CDR3 is TGTGCCAGCAGCCGGACCCGGGACAGCGGTGAAAAACTGTTTTTT. Residues: CASSRTRDSGEKLFF.

The chain couples TRBV6-5 to TRBJ2-5; 7 bases fit TRBD2. The junction had 8 bases not matched to a gene; V was cut back by 3 bases and J by 1 base. CDR1 and CDR2 from the germline V gene are MNHEY and SVGAGI. This CDR3 is 16 amino acids long. This CDR3 reads CASSYGVAGPQETQYF. The CDR3 DNA is TGTGCCAGCAGTTATGGAGTAGCGGGCCCCCAAGAGACCCAGTACTTC.

This clonotype was observed a handful of times. The V call is TRBV7-2, the J call TRBJ1-1; D is possibly TRBD1 (6 bases). The length of the CDR3 is 14 residues. V was trimmed by 5 bases and J by 0 bases, leaving 10 bases between them. Germline V gene sequence: CDR1 SGHTA, CDR2 FQGNSA. The CDR3, as DNA: TGTGCCAGCAGCACCTGGACAGTGAACACTGAAGCTTTCTTT. The encoded protein is CASSTWTVNTEAFF.

This clonotype was seen more than once but under ten times. This rearrangement joins TRBV7-3 to TRBJ1-2; 10 bases align to TRBD1. CDR3 length: 18 residues. Losses at the gene ends were 6 bases for V and 0 bases for J; bases not matched to a gene: 13. CDR1 is SGHTA and CDR2 is FQGTGA in the germline V gene. CDR3 sequence reads: CASRPHGTGVLANYGYTF. DNA for the CDR3: TGTGCCAGCAGGCCCCATGGGACAGGGGTATTAGCTAACTATGGCTACACCTTC.

The sample holds many counts of this clonotype. This chain links TRBV20-1 with TRBJ1-2; no reliable D call. The CDR3 has 15 amino acids. Looked up from germline, CDR1 is DFQATT and CDR2 is SNEGSKA (reference sequence). Trimming took off 0 bases at V and 8 bases at J, with 19 bases between the two ends. CDR3 in DNA: TGCAGTGCTAGAGATCTAAACGGATTTCAAGGAGGCTACACCTTC. Encoded protein: CSARDLNGFQGGYTF.

The chain recombines TRBV7-6 with TRBJ2-5; TRBD2 agrees at 7 bases. Germline CDR1 is SGHVS and CDR2 is FNYEAQ. The CDR3 runs to 15 residues. J gave up 2 bases and V 5 bases, and 8 bases lay outside the gene matches. The CDR3 DNA reads TGTGCCAGCAGCGTCTTAGCGGGTAGACAAGAGACCCAGTACTTC. Translating it yields CASSVLAGRQETQYF.

V usage is TRBV20-1 and J usage is TRBJ2-5, with D possibly matching TRBD1 (5 bases). The germline V gene encodes CDR1 DFQATT and CDR2 SNEGSKA (reference sequence). V was pared by 1 base and J by 2 bases, with 8 bases between. The CDR3 consists of 13 residues. The CDR3 is CSARGGKQETQYF. CDR3 in DNA: TGCAGTGCTAGAGGGGGCAAACAAGAGACCCAGTACTTC.

The sample holds a few counts of this clonotype. The V call is TRBV10-3, the J call TRBJ2-7; TRBD2 matches at 11 bases. This CDR3 has 14 residues. The V gene end was trimmed by 11 bases and the J gene end by 4 bases; junction bases not matched to a gene: 10. The germline V gene has CDR1 ENHRY and CDR2 SYGVKD. Here the CDR3 reads CAVGEGTSGYEQYF. CDR3 DNA sequence: TGTGCCGTCGGGGAGGGGACTAGCGGATACGAGCAGTACTTC.

About this clonotype itself: Possible read error: a much larger clone is one base away. The CDR3 carries no conserved terminal phenylalanine or tryptophan, so it likely arises from a read error. The chain's CDR3 is CASSLVWTGTEAFS. The CDR3 region has the DNA TGCGCCAGCAGCTTGGTGTGGACGGGAACTGAAGCTTTCTCT. The rearrangement joins TRBV5-1 to TRBJ1-1; D remains unclear. Germline lookup yields CDR1 SGHRS and CDR2 YFSETQ. Trimming stripped 0 bases from V and 5 bases from J, with 11 bases between. The CDR3 contains 14 residues.

The chain is built from TRBV30 and TRBJ2-3, with a possible D match to TRBD2 (6 bases). This CDR3 spans 17 amino acids. V was trimmed by 5 bases and J by 0 bases, leaving 21 bases between them. CDR1 and CDR2 from the germline V gene are GTSNPN and SVGIG (reference sequence). The CDR3 region is CAWGPGLAPSSTDTQYF. The CDR3 bases are TGTGCCTGGGGTCCAGGGCTAGCGCCTTCTAGCACAGATACGCAGTATTTT.

The chain combines TRBV29-1 with TRBJ2-5; D gene ambiguous. The CDR3 spans 12 residues. V dropped 5 bases and J dropped 5 bases, with 12 bases sitting between them. The germline CDR1 and CDR2 sequences are SQVTM and ANQGSEA. The CDR3 loop is CSVSDGGETQYF. Here the CDR3 DNA reads TGCAGCGTTTCGGATGGTGGGGAGACCCAGTACTTC.

This CDR3 is CASRGSFFGGYTF. The CDR3 region has the DNA TGTGCCAGCAGGGGATCGTTCTTTGGGGGCTACACCTTC. The rearrangement joins TRBV12-3 or TRBV12-4 to TRBJ1-2, with D unresolved. Trimming shortened V by 6 bases and J by 8 bases, and 16 bases separated the two germline ends. The CDR3 loop spans 13 amino acids.

The chain has TRBV2 and TRBJ1-1; tentatively, D is TRBD1 (6 bases). Germline loops: CDR1 SNHLY, CDR2 FYNNEI. The CDR3 runs to 13 residues. V shed 3 bases and J shed 8 bases, with 13 bases lying between them. This CDR3 is CASSDFGTGEAFF. As DNA, the CDR3 is TGTGCCAGCAGTGATTTTGGAACAGGGGAAGCTTTCTTT. The entire variable domain, with the rest obtained from reference TRBV2 and TRBJ1-1, is as follows: EPEVTQTPSHQVTQMGQEVILRCVPISNHLYFYWYRQILGQKVEFLVSFYNNEISEKSEIFDDQFSVERPDGSNFTLKIRSTKLEDSAMYFCASSDFGTGEAFFGQGTRLTVV.

This chain connects TRBV29-1 to TRBJ1-4, with D perhaps TRBD1 (6 bases). Germline V CDR1 and CDR2: SQVTM, ANQGSEA. The CDR3 consists of 14 residues. Trimming shortened V by 6 bases and J by 4 bases, and 15 bases separated the two germline ends. The CDR3 sequence is CSVQQGGGNEKLFF. The CDR3 DNA follows: TGCAGCGTCCAACAGGGAGGTGGTAATGAAAAACTGTTTTTT.

This clonotype was seen only a few times. The V gene is TRBV20-1, the J gene TRBJ2-5; D perhaps matches TRBD2 (5 bases). The ends were cut back, 2 bases at V and 7 bases at J, with 17 bases in the middle. The CDR3 has 14 residues. Germline V CDR1 and CDR2: DFQATT, SNEGSKA (reference sequence). As DNA, the CDR3 is TGCAGTGCTAGAATATATAGCGTCCTGGGGACCCAGTACTTC. This sequence encodes CSARIYSVLGTQYF.